This TCR beta chain was sequenced in a study of blood T cells in healthy people across ages. As for this clonotype: Its specificity is not known.

Next came a second PCR, run for about 7 to 12 cycles, which used a sample-barcoded 5' primer along with a J-beta primer mix. TCRdb redid the calling of the 5' RACE reads with MiXCR, one entry per CDR3 protein. The data contain about 540,000 distinct CDR3 sequences, 24% of them singletons. General study points: The authors considered diversity estimates from one million T cells to be underestimates.

Germline V gene sequence: CDR1 DFQATT, CDR2 SNEGSKA (reference sequence). With 5 bases removed from V and 4 bases from J, the gap between germline ends came to 17 bases. This CDR3 contains 14 residues. This sample also appeared in a second study, on T cells of mothers and their children. That paper notes: A few healthy Caucasian mothers and their six children donated. Maternal samples each gave over 9.5 million TCR beta CDR3 reads, and child samples 2.5 million to 3.5 million each.

The sample taken for sequencing was blood. The chain uses TRBV20-1 and TRBJ1-1; possibly TRBD1 for D (6 bases). This sequence originates from a boy under 18 in good health. The CDR3, as DNA: TGCAGTGCTGTTAACAGGGTTACTAGCACTGAAGCTTTCTTT. Amino acids: CSAVNRVTSTEAFF.